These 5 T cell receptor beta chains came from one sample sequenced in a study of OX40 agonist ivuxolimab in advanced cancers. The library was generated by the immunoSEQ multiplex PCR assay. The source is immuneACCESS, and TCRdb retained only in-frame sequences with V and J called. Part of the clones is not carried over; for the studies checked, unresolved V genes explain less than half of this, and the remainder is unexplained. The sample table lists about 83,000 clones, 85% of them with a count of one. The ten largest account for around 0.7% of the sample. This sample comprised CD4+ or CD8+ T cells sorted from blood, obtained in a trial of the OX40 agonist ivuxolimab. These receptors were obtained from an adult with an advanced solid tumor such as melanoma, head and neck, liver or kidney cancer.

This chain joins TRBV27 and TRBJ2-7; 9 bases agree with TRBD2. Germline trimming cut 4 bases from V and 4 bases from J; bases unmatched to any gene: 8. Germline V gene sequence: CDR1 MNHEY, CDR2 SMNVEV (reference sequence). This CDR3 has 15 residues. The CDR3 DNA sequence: TGTGCCAGCAGTTCCAGGCCTAGCGGGGAGTACGAGCAGTACTTC. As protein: CASSSRPSGEYEQYF.

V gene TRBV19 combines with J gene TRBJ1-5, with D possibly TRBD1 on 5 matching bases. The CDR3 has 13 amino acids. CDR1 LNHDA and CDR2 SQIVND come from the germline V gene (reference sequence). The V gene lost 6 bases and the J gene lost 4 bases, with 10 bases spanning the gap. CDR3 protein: CASRGHRNQPQHF. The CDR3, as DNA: TGTGCCAGTAGGGGGCACAGGAATCAGCCCCAGCATTTT.

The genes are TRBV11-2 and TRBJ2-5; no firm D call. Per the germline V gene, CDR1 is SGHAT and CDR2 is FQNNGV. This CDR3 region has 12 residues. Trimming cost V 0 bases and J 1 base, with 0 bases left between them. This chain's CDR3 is CASSLDQETQYF. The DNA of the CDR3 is TGTGCCAGCAGCTTAGACCAAGAGACCCAGTACTTC.

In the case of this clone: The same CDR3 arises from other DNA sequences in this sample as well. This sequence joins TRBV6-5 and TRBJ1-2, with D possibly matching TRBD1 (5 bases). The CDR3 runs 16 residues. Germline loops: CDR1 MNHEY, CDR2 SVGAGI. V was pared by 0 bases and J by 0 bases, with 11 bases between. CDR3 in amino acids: CASSYSSGITNYGYTF. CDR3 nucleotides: TGTGCCAGCAGTTACTCGTCAGGGATAACTAACTATGGCTACACCTTC.

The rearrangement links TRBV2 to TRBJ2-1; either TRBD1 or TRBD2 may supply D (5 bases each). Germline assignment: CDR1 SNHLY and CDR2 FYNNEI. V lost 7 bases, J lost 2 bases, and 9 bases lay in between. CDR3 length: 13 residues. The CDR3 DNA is TGTGCCAGCAACGAGGGGACCTACAATGAGCAGTTCTTC. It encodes CASNEGTYNEQFF.